A single sample is the source of the 25 T cell receptor beta chains below, sequenced in a study of cytomegalovirus exposure and HLA in healthy donors. TCRdb keeps only in-frame clones here, not all; method: immunoSEQ multiplex PCR. The sample lists under 250,000 clones; around 87% were seen once. Source material: PBMCs. These receptors all stem from a woman younger than 35 in good health and CMV-seropositive.

J is TRBJ2-7 and V is TRBV30, with a possible D match to TRBD2 (6 bases). Germline assignment: CDR1 GTSNPN and CDR2 SVGIG (reference sequence). The CDR3 loop spans 15 amino acids. V was clipped by 4 bases and J by 5 bases, with 21 bases between them. The CDR3: CAWILFRRSGDEQYF. CDR3 nucleotide sequence: TGTGCCTGGATCCTATTTCGGAGGTCGGGAGACGAGCAGTACTTC.

The rearrangement links TRBV30 to TRBJ1-5; 7 bases are a match to TRBD1. The CDR3 is 15 residues long. Trimming removed 3 bases from V and 4 bases from J; junction bases left unmatched: 9. Per the germline V gene, CDR1 is GTSNPN and CDR2 is SVGIG (reference sequence). Here the CDR3 reads CAWSIRAGGNQPQHF. Here the CDR3 DNA reads TGTGCCTGGAGCATCAGAGCAGGGGGGAATCAGCCCCAGCATTTT. The variable domain in full, with the rest retrieved from reference TRBV30 and TRBJ1-5, is SQTIHQWPATLVQPVGSPLSLECTVEGTSNPNLYWYRQAAGRGLQLLFYSVGIGQISSEVPQNLSASRPQDRQFILSSKKLLLSDSGFYLCAWSIRAGGNQPQHFGDGTRLSIL.

The chain is built from TRBV4-2 and TRBJ2-1; the D gene is possibly TRBD1 (6 bases). Trimming pared 4 bases from V and 0 bases from J, leaving 13 bases between. CDR1 is LGHNA and CDR2 is YNFKEQ in the germline V gene. The CDR3 loop spans 16 amino acids. In nucleotides, the CDR3 is TGTGCCAGCAGCCTCGGACAGTCGAGCTCCTACAATGAGCAGTTCTTC. It encodes CASSLGQSSSYNEQFF.

The rearrangement links TRBV10-1 to TRBJ1-5; 10 bases are a match to TRBD1. The V gene's germline CDR1 is WNHNN and CDR2 SYGVQD (reference sequence). V was pared by 8 bases and J by 6 bases, with 10 bases of the junction left unmatched. The CDR3 is 15 residues long. Here the CDR3 DNA reads TGCGCCAGCGTTCCCCCCCGGACAGGGGGTCAGCCCCAGCATTTT. It is translated as CASVPPRTGGQPQHF.

The chain carries TRBV5-6 and TRBJ2-5; D is uncertain. V was trimmed by 2 bases and J by 5 bases, leaving 10 bases between them. The V gene's germline CDR1 is SGHDT and CDR2 YYEEEE. There are 13 residues in the CDR3. As DNA, the CDR3 is TGTGCCAGCAGCTTTATATCCGGGGAGACCCAGTACTTC. Its protein product is CASSFISGETQYF.

This clone appeared a single time. V gene TRBV25-1 combines with J gene TRBJ2-7, with TRBD2 matching 8 bases. The germline V gene encodes CDR1 MGHDK and CDR2 SYGVNS. V was pared by 4 bases and J by 1 base, with 9 bases of the junction left unmatched. The CDR3 runs to 16 residues. CDR3 region: CASSVLAGGLSYEQYF. CDR3 bases: TGTGCCAGCAGTGTTCTGGCGGGAGGCCTATCCTACGAGCAGTACTTC.

This chain uses TRBV7-2 with TRBJ2-7; D might be TRBD2 (5 bases). This CDR3 has 16 residues. Germline CDR1 reads SGHTA; CDR2 reads FQGNSA. Between the trimmed V and J ends, which lost 3 bases and 4 bases, there was a span of 19 bases. The CDR3 DNA follows: TGTGCCAGCAGCTTCGCAGGAGGAACCCCGGGATACGAGCAGTACTTC. Translation gives CASSFAGGTPGYEQYF.

This rearrangement joins TRBV6-1 to TRBJ1-2; 7 bases line up with TRBD1. V shed 3 bases and J 0 bases; nucleotides not matched to a gene: 4. Germline assignment: CDR1 MNHNS and CDR2 SASEGT. The CDR3 covers 15 residues. The CDR3 reads CASSDYRGPNYGYTF. In DNA form, the CDR3 reads TGTGCCAGCAGTGATTACAGGGGCCCTAACTATGGCTACACCTTC.

The V gene is TRBV4-1, the J gene TRBJ1-5; maybe TRBD1 (6 bases). V was cut by 0 bases and J by 4 bases, with 10 bases left in between. This CDR3 region has 15 residues. In germline, CDR1 is MGHRA, CDR2 YSYEKL. As DNA, the CDR3 is TGCGCCAGCAGCCAAGATGGACAGCTGAATCAGCCCCAGCATTTT. Residues: CASSQDGQLNQPQHF.

This clone appeared once. This chain joins TRBV28 and TRBJ2-5; 7 bases agree with TRBD1. V lost 5 bases, J lost 1 base, and 4 bases stayed unmatched. Per germline, CDR1 MDHEN and CDR2 SYDVKM. This CDR3 is 14 amino acids long. CDR3 in amino acids: CASSKRDSQETQYF. In DNA, the CDR3 is TGTGCCAGCAGTAAAAGGGACAGCCAAGAGACCCAGTACTTC. Complete variable domain (other parts from reference TRBV28 and TRBJ2-5): DVKVTQSSRYLVKRTGEKVFLECVQDMDHENMFWYRQDPGLGLRLIYFSYDVKMKEKGDIPEGYSVSREKKERFSLILESASTNQTSMYLCASSKRDSQETQYFGPGTRLLVL.

The chain couples TRBV6-6 to TRBJ2-7; D possibly corresponds to TRBD2 (6 bases). Germline V gives CDR1 MNHNY, CDR2 SVGAGI (reference sequence). CDR3 length equals 13 residues. Trimming shortened V by 2 bases and J by 6 bases, and 11 bases separated the two germline ends. The CDR3 spells CASSYGGAGEQYF. Here the CDR3 DNA reads TGTGCCAGCAGTTACGGCGGGGCTGGCGAGCAGTACTTC.

This clone was counted between two and nine times. This chain joins TRBV6-1 and TRBJ2-7, with TRBD2 as a possible D gene (7 bases). This CDR3 is built from 14 residues. V lost 3 bases and J lost 5, with 14 bases in between. CDR1 and CDR2 (germline): MNHNS, SASEGT. The CDR3 DNA follows: TGTGCCAGCAGTGATGCGGGGGCTAGAGACGAGCAGTACTTC. Translation: CASSDAGARDEQYF.

The V gene is TRBV6-1, the J gene TRBJ2-1; perhaps TRBD2 as D (5 bases). CDR3 length: 17 residues. V was clipped by 2 bases and J by 3 bases, with 17 bases between them. Germline-derived CDR1 and CDR2 are MNHNS and SASEGT. DNA for the CDR3: TGTGCCAGCAGTGAACGGGTTGTAGCGCCAAGCTACAATGAGCAGTTCTTC. Encoded protein: CASSERVVAPSYNEQFF.

This chain joins TRBV27 and TRBJ1-1; 12 bases line up with TRBD1. Germline V CDR1 and CDR2: MNHEY, SMNVEV (reference sequence). CDR3 length: 16 amino acids. V shed 3 bases and J 10 bases; nucleotides not matched to a gene: 12. The CDR3 spells CASSFAPGQGAWGAFF. The CDR3 DNA reads as TGTGCCAGCAGTTTTGCTCCGGGACAGGGGGCGTGGGGAGCTTTCTTT.

The V call is TRBV5-1, the J call TRBJ1-1; no definite D call. Germline CDR1 is SGHRS and CDR2 is YFSETQ. Trimming took 2 bases from V and 7 from J, leaving 12 bases between them. The CDR3 sequence is 13 residues long. The CDR3 spells CASSLGSGNEAFF. DNA for the CDR3: TGCGCCAGCAGCTTAGGAAGCGGAAATGAAGCTTTCTTT.

V gene TRBV9 combines with J gene TRBJ2-7; the D gene is possibly TRBD2 (6 bases). The length of the CDR3 is 15 residues. Germline V gene lookup returns CDR1 SGDLS and CDR2 YYNGEE. V shed 1 base and J shed 6 bases, with 17 bases lying between them. The CDR3 DNA reads TGTGCCAGCAGCGTATGGACGGGAGTGGTTTCCGAGCAGTACTTC. This translates into CASSVWTGVVSEQYF.

The V gene is TRBV12-1, the J gene TRBJ1-1; no DNA check was done on the table's D call, TRBD1. TRBV12-1 is given as a pseudogene. The length of the CDR3 is 15 residues. CDR3 amino acids: CASSCTGARDTEAFF. The CDR3, as DNA: TGTGCCAGCAGCTGCACAGGGGCCCGGGACACTGAAGCTTTCTTT.

The genes are TRBV7-9 and TRBJ1-1; no clear D. CDR1 is SEHNR and CDR2 is FQNEAQ in the germline V gene (reference sequence). Trimming took 8 bases from V and 6 from J, leaving 7 bases between them. This CDR3 has 10 amino acids. This chain's CDR3 is CASQVPEAFF. Written as DNA, the CDR3 is TGTGCCAGCCAGGTCCCTGAAGCTTTCTTT.

The V gene is TRBV18, the J gene TRBJ1-1, with D unclear. This CDR3 is built from 12 residues. V lost 1 base and J lost 9, with 9 bases in between. The germline CDR1 and CDR2 sequences are KGHSH and LQKENI. In nucleotides, the CDR3 is TGTGCCAGCTCACCACGCACACCCCAAGCTTTCTTT. Amino acids: CASSPRTPQAFF.

The rearrangement joins TRBV5-6 to TRBJ2-3; TRBD1 agrees at 7 bases. The V gene end was trimmed by 0 bases and the J gene end by 3 bases; junction bases not matched to a gene: 4. Germline V gene lookup returns CDR1 SGHDT and CDR2 YYEEEE. This CDR3 is 15 amino acids long. This CDR3 is CASSLVAGGTDTQYF. DNA of the CDR3: TGTGCCAGCAGCTTGGTAGCAGGGGGAACAGATACGCAGTATTTT.

The gene calls are TRBV11-2 and TRBJ2-1; D call uncertain. V was shortened by 5 bases and J by 9 bases, with 20 bases between the two germline ends. The germline V gene encodes CDR1 SGHAT and CDR2 FQNNGV. This CDR3 region has 15 residues. This chain's CDR3 is CASSPPSGSTGEQFF. The CDR3 nucleotides are TGTGCCAGCAGCCCCCCCAGTGGATCAACGGGTGAGCAGTTCTTC.

The gene calls are TRBV5-1 and TRBJ2-3; possibly TRBD1 for D (6 bases). Germline V lookup: CDR1 SGHRS, CDR2 YFSETQ. This CDR3 is 15 amino acids long. V was pared by 0 bases and J by 0 bases, with 8 bases between. The CDR3 DNA reads TGCGCCAGCAGCTTGGGGGGACACAGCACAGATACGCAGTATTTT. Protein: CASSLGGHSTDTQYF.

About this clone: Distinct nucleotide sequences in the sample also encode this CDR3. The rearrangement links TRBV28 to TRBJ1-5; 8 bases align to TRBD1. Looked up from germline, CDR1 is MDHEN and CDR2 is SYDVKM. CDR3 length: 14 residues. V was pared by 6 bases and J by 3 bases, with 4 bases of the junction left unmatched. The CDR3: CASSPDRVNQPQHF. Written as DNA, the CDR3 is TGTGCCAGCAGCCCGGACAGGGTCAATCAGCCCCAGCATTTT.

The chain recombines TRBV2 with TRBJ2-5; D possibly corresponds to TRBD1 (6 bases). Germline V gene sequence: CDR1 SNHLY, CDR2 FYNNEI. This CDR3 comprises 14 residues. V lost 3 bases, J lost 5 bases, and 13 bases lay in between. CDR3 residues: CASSDNRESETQYF. The CDR3 DNA follows: TGTGCCAGCAGTGACAACAGGGAATCCGAGACCCAGTACTTC.

The chain links TRBV9 to TRBJ1-4; D is perhaps TRBD1 (5 bases). Trimming removed 3 bases from V and 1 base from J, with 10 bases in between. This CDR3 has 15 residues. Germline V gives CDR1 SGDLS, CDR2 YYNGEE. CDR3 protein: CASSAAGLTNEKLFF. In DNA, the CDR3 is TGTGCCAGCAGCGCCGCAGGGCTAACTAATGAAAAACTGTTTTTT.